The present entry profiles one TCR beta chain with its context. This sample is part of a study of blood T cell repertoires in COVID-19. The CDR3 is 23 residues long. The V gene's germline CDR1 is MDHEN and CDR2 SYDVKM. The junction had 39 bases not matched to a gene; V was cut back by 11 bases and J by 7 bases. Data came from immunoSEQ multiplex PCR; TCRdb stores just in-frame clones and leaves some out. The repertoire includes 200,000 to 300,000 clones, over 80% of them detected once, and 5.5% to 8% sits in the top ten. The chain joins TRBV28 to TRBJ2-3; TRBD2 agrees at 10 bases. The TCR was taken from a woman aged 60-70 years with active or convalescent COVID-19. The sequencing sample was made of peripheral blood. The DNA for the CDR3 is TGTGCCTCCCCGTTAACTGAGCGGGGGGGACTGAACACCACTCACCCTCTCGGGCATACGCAGTATTTT. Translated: CASPLTERGGLNTTHPLGHTQYF.